This TCR beta chain was captured by sequencing in a study of blood T cell repertoires in COVID-19. Study background: The analysed material was cDNA or gDNA that came from T cells, B-cell-depleted T cells, or PBMCs.

The participants were between about 18 and 95 years old and came from about two dozen US areas. A case of COVID-19 had been met by exposed participants within 2 weeks before study entry. As originally analysed: By means of reference gene primer amplification, nucleated cell counts were estimated. Clones were read by immunoSEQ multiplex PCR, and TCRdb kept only the in-frame ones, dropping some. That table is the source of V, J and clone size, and D and trimming were worked out from the DNA. The sample lists hundreds of thousands of clones; about four fifths were seen once. After removal of 3 bases from V and 2 bases from J, the junction contained 3 bases not matched to a gene. The germline CDR1 and CDR2 sequences are SGHRS and YFSETQ. This CDR3 contains 15 residues.

This clonotype was sampled from a woman aged 45-59 years who had been exposed to COVID-19. V gene TRBV5-1 combines with J gene TRBJ2-1; the match to TRBD2 covers 9 bases. The sequenced sample consisted of PBMCs or T cells enriched from blood (not recorded which). The CDR3: CASSSAGGTYNEQFF. CDR3 DNA sequence: TGCGCCAGCAGCTCTGCGGGGGGGACCTACAATGAGCAGTTCTTC.